The 14 T cell receptor beta chains below were found in one sample sequenced in a study of blood T cell repertoires in COVID-19. Generated by immunoSEQ multiplex PCR, the TCRdb table keeps only in-frame clones and is missing some. In the table there are roughly 230,000 clones, approximately 83% of which are singletons. The sequenced material came from peripheral blood. The origin of the receptors is a man aged 40-49 years with acute or convalescent COVID-19.

With respect to this clone: Other DNA sequences in this sample translate to the same CDR3. The V and J genes are TRBV5-1 and TRBJ1-2, with D uncertain. The CDR3 has 12 residues. V lost 0 bases and J lost 7, with 7 bases in between. Germline V gene data show CDR1 as SGHRS and CDR2 as YFSETQ. The CDR3 DNA reads TGCGCCAGCAGCTTGGAACGAGGTGGCTACACCTTC. Amino acids: CASSLERGGYTF.

This clone was detected only a few times. The chain joins TRBV15 to TRBJ1-6, with D hard to call. This CDR3 has 15 residues. V lost 0 bases, J lost 11 bases, and 14 bases lay in between. Germline values: CDR1 LNHNV, CDR2 YYDKDF (reference sequence). CDR3 residues: CATSRDPGFRAPLHF. CDR3 nucleotide sequence: TGTGCCACCAGCAGAGATCCCGGGTTCAGAGCACCCCTCCACTTT. The full variable domain, completed using reference TRBV15 and TRBJ1-6, is DAMVIQNPRYQVTQFGKPVTLSCSQTLNHNVMYWYQQKSSQAPKLLFHYYDKDFNNEADTPDNFQSRRPNTSFCFLDIRSPGLGDTAMYLCATSRDPGFRAPLHFGNGTRLTVT.

This clone appeared once. This chain links TRBV29-1 with TRBJ2-3; 12 nucleotides match TRBD2. The CDR3 spans 15 residues. Germline-derived CDR1 and CDR2 are SQVTM and ANQGSEA. Trimming at V came to 6 bases and at J to 5 bases, leaving 9 bases not matched to a gene. CDR3 loop: CSVAKTSGRGDTQYF. In nucleotides, the CDR3 is TGCAGCGTCGCCAAGACTAGCGGGAGAGGAGATACGCAGTATTTT.

In its sample, this clone was seen a few times. This chain joins TRBV11-2 and TRBJ2-7; no firm D call. V dropped 0 bases and J dropped 1 base, with 7 bases sitting between them. The CDR3 loop spans 14 amino acids. Germline V gene lookup returns CDR1 SGHAT and CDR2 FQNNGV. CDR3 loop: CASSLELQSYEQYF. The CDR3 DNA follows: TGTGCCAGCAGCTTAGAACTGCAATCCTACGAGCAGTACTTC.

This clone was observed once. The rearrangement links TRBV7-9 to TRBJ2-4; 7 positions match TRBD2. Germline CDR1 and CDR2: SEHNR and FQNEAQ (reference sequence). Trimming took 5 bases from V and 4 from J; bases not matched to a gene: 14. CDR3 size: 17 residues. As DNA, the CDR3 is TGTGCCAGCAGCGCACCGTCGGGATGGGGAGGGAAAAACATTCAGTACTTC. Translation gives CASSAPSGWGGKNIQYF. Supplemented by reference TRBV7-9 and TRBJ2-4, the full variable domain reads DTGVSQNPRHKITKRGQNVTFRCDPISEHNRLYWYRQTLGQGPEFLTYFQNEAQLEKSRLLSDRFSAERPKGSFSTLEIQRTEQGDSAMYLCASSAPSGWGGKNIQYFGAGTRLSVL.

This chain links TRBV7-9 with TRBJ2-2, with TRBD1 identical over 7 bases. J gave up 6 bases and V 5 bases, and 9 bases lay outside the gene matches. This CDR3 comprises 15 residues. The V gene's germline CDR1 is SEHNR and CDR2 FQNEAQ (reference sequence). CDR3 in amino acids: CASSPDRVFAGELFF. In DNA, the CDR3 is TGTGCCAGCAGCCCAGACAGGGTGTTCGCCGGGGAGCTGTTTTTT.

The rearrangement joins TRBV7-8 to TRBJ1-3, with TRBD1 as a possible D gene (5 bases). Trimming removed 1 base at V and 3 bases at J, with 10 bases between. Germline V gene lookup returns CDR1 SGHVS and CDR2 FQNEAQ. The CDR3 is made up of 15 amino acids. CDR3 amino acids: CASSLVAGIGNTIYF. CDR3 coding DNA: TGTGCCAGCAGCTTAGTCGCAGGGATTGGAAACACCATATATTTT.

The chain recombines TRBV24-1 with TRBJ2-7; 8 bases are a match to TRBD1. The germline CDR1 and CDR2 sequences are KGHDR and SFDVKD. The CDR3 has 16 amino acids. The V segment lost 4 bases and the J segment 3 bases; nucleotides outside the gene matches: 10. CDR3 in amino acids: CATSDYPRTGLYEQYF. CDR3 nucleotides: TGTGCCACCAGTGACTACCCCCGGACAGGGCTCTACGAGCAGTACTTC.

The chain combines TRBV30 with TRBJ1-3; weak D call: TRBD1 (6 bases). Germline CDR1 is GTSNPN and CDR2 is SVGIG (reference sequence). The ends were cut back, 3 bases at V and 3 bases at J, with 6 bases in the middle. The CDR3 is 12 residues long. CDR3 nucleotide sequence: TGTGCCTGGAGGACAGGTGGAAACACCATATATTTT. Translating gives CAWRTGGNTIYF.

This clone was seen only a few times. The chain joins TRBV5-1 to TRBJ2-5, with 11 bases identical to TRBD2. The CDR3 extends over 16 amino acids. Trimming cost V 4 bases and J 2 bases; bases outside gene matches: 7. Germline V gene sequence: CDR1 SGHRS, CDR2 YFSETQ. CDR3 coding DNA: TGCGCCAGCAGCCCTACGGGACTAGCGGTACAAGAGACCCAGTACTTC. Residues: CASSPTGLAVQETQYF.

J is TRBJ2-1 and V is TRBV5-6; 7 bases match TRBD2. This CDR3 comprises 14 residues. The junction had 10 bases not matched to a gene; V was cut back by 4 bases and J by 9 bases. Per the germline V gene, CDR1 is SGHDT and CDR2 is YYEEEE. The CDR3, as DNA: TGTGCCAGCAGCCTTGGGGGAGGGACGGGTGAGCAGTTCTTC. This encodes CASSLGGGTGEQFF.

The chain is built from TRBV5-1 and TRBJ2-7, with TRBD1 identical over 8 bases. The CDR3 has 15 residues. V dropped 3 bases and J dropped 5; count of bases not matched to a gene: 10. CDR1 is SGHRS and CDR2 is YFSETQ in the germline V gene. The CDR3 nucleotides are TGCGCCAGCAGCTCGAATCCGGGACAGGACGACGAGCAGTACTTC. It translates to CASSSNPGQDDEQYF.

This clone was detected only once. The genes are TRBV7-9 and TRBJ2-1; TRBD2 matches 10 bases. The length of the CDR3 is 15 residues. With V trimmed by 5 bases and J by 3 bases, 4 bases remained unmatched. Per germline, CDR1 SEHNR and CDR2 FQNEAQ (reference sequence). The CDR3 sequence: CASSPGTSVYNEQFF. DNA of the CDR3: TGTGCCAGCAGCCCAGGGACTAGCGTCTACAATGAGCAGTTCTTC. The whole variable domain, filled in from reference TRBV7-9 and TRBJ2-1, reads DTGVSQNPRHKITKRGQNVTFRCDPISEHNRLYWYRQTLGQGPEFLTYFQNEAQLEKSRLLSDRFSAERPKGSFSTLEIQRTEQGDSAMYLCASSPGTSVYNEQFFGPGTRLTVL.

This rearrangement joins TRBV15 to TRBJ1-5; D unclear. Trimming removed 0 bases at V and 1 base at J, with 16 bases between. CDR1 is LNHNV, CDR2 YYDKDF, per germline (reference sequence). The CDR3 runs 18 residues. The CDR3 is CATSRERRVWGSNQPQHF. The CDR3, as DNA: TGTGCCACCAGCAGAGAGAGGAGGGTCTGGGGAAGCAATCAGCCCCAGCATTTT.